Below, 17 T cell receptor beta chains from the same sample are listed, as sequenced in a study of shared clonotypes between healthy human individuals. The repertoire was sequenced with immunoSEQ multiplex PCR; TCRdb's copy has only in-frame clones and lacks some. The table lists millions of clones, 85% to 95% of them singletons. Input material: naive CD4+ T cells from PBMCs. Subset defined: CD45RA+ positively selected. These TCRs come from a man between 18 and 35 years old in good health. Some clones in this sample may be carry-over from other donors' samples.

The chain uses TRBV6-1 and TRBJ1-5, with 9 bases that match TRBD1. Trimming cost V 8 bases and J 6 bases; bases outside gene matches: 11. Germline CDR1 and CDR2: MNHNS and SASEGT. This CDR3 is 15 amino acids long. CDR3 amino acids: CASGAGTGIGQPQHF. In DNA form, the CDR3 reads TGTGCCAGCGGTGCCGGGACAGGGATCGGTCAGCCCCAGCATTTT.

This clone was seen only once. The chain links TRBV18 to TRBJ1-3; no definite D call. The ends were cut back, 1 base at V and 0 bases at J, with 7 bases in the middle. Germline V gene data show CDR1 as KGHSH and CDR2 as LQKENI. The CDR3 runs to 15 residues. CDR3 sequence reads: CASSPRADSGNTIYF. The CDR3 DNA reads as TGTGCCAGCTCACCACGCGCGGACTCTGGAAACACCATATATTTT.

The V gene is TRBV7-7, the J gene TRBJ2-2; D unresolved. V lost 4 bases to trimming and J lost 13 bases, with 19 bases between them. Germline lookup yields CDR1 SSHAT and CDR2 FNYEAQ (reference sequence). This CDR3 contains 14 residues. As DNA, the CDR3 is TGTGCCAGCAGCTCCTCCCGGGCTGCAACGGGGCTGTTTTTT. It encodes CASSSSRAATGLFF.

CDR3 residues: CASSSTGGPGNEQFF. In nucleotides, the CDR3 is TGTGCCAGCAGCAGTACGGGAGGGCCGGGCAATGAGCAGTTCTTC. The chain employs TRBV7-2 and TRBJ2-1, with 8 bases matching TRBD2. V was pared by 5 bases and J by 6 bases, with 9 bases of the junction left unmatched. Germline loops: CDR1 SGHTA, CDR2 FQGNSA. The CDR3 contains 15 residues.

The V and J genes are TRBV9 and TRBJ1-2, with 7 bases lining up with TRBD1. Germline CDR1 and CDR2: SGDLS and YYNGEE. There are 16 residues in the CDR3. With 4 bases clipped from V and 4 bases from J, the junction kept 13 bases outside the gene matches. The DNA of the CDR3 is TGTGCCAGCAGCAGACGGACAGGAACCCTAGTCTATGGCTACACCTTC. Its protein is CASSRRTGTLVYGYTF.

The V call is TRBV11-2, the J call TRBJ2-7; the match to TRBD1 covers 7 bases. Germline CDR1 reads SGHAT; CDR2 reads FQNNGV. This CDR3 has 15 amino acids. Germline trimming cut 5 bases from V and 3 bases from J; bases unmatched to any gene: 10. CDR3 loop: CASSTREGAGYEQYF. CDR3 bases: TGTGCCAGCAGCACACGAGAGGGGGCCGGCTACGAGCAGTACTTC. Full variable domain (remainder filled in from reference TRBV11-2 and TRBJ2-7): EAGVAQSPRYKIIEKRQSVAFWCNPISGHATLYWYQQILGQGPKLLIQFQNNGVVDDSQLPKDRFSAERLKGVDSTLKIQPAKLEDSAVYLCASSTREGAGYEQYFGPGTRLTVT.

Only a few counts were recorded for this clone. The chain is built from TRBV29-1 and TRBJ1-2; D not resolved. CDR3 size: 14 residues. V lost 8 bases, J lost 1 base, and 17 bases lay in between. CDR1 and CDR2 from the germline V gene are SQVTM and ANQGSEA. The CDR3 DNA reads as TGCAGCTTCCTCCCGGTTGGGGATAACTATGGCTACACCTTC. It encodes CSFLPVGDNYGYTF.

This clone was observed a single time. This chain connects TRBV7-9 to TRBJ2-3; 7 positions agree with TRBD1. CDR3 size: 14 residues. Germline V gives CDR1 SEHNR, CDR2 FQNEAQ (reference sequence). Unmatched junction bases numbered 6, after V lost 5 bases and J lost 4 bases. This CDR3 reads CASSQGQGADTQYF. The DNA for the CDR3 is TGTGCCAGCAGCCAGGGCCAGGGGGCAGATACGCAGTATTTT.

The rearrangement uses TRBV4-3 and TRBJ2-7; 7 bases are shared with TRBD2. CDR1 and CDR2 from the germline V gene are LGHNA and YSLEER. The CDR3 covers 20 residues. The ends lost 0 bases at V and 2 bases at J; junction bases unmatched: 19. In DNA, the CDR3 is TGCGCCAGCAGCCAAGAAGAAGAAATGTCGCGACTAGCTGAACCCTACGAGCAGTACTTC. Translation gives CASSQEEEMSRLAEPYEQYF.

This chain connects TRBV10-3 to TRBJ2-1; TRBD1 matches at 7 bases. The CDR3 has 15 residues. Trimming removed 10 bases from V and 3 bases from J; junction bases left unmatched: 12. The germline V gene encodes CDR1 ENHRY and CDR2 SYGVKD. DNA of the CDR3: TGTGCCAACATGTTCCGAGGGGGCTGCTACAATGAGCAGTTCTTC. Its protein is CANMFRGGCYNEQFF.

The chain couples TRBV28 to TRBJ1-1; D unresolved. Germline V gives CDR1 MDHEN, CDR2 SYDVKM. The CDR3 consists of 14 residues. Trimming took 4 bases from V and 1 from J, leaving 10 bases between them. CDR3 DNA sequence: TGTGCCAGCAGTTCCCGTGCCCGGAACACTGAAGCTTTCTTT. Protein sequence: CASSSRARNTEAFF.

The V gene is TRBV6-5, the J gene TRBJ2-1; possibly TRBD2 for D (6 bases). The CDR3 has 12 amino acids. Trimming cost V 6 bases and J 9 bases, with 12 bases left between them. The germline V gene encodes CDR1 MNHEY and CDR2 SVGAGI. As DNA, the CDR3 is TGTGCCAGCAGCTCGACTAGGGGTGAGCAGTTCTTC. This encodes CASSSTRGEQFF.

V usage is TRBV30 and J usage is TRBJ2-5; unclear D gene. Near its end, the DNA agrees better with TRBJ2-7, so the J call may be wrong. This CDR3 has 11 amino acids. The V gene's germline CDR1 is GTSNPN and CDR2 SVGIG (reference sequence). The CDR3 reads CAWSGDYEQYF. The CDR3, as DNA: TGTGCCTGGAGTGGAGATTACGAGCAGTACTTC.

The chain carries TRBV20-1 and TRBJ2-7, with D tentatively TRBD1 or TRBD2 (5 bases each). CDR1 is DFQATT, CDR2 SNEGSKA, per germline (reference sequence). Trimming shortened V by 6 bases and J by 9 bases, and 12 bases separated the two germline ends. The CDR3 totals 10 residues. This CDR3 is CSAPGTGQYF. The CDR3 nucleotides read TGCAGTGCCCCAGGGACGGGGCAGTACTTC.

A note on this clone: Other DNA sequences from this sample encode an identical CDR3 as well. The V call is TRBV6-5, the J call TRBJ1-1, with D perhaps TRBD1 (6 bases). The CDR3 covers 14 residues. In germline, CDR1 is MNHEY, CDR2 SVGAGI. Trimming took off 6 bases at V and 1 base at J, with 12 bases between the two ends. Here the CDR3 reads CASSRGQTNTEAFF. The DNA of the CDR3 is TGTGCCAGCAGCCGAGGACAGACGAACACTGAAGCTTTCTTT.

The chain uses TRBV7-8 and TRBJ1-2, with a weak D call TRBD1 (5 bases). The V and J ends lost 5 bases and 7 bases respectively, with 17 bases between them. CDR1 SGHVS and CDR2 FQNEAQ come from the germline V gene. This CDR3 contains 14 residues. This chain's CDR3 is CASSEMGGDGGYTF. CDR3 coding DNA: TGTGCCAGCAGCGAGATGGGGGGTGACGGTGGCTACACCTTC.

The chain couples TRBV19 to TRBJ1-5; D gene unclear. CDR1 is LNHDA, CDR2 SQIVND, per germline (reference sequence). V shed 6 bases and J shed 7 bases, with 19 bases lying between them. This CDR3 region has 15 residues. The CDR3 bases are TGTGCCAGTAGCGATATAGTCGATTCTAGGCAGCCCCAGCATTTT. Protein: CASSDIVDSRQPQHF.